The 2 T cell receptor beta chains below all came from one sample that was sequenced in a study of blood T cell repertoires in COVID-19. Clones were sequenced by immunoSEQ multiplex PCR, and TCRdb holds only the in-frame ones, with some missing. Seen here are 100,000 to 150,000 clones, approximately 68% observed once, and the top ten hold 2.2%. The sample consisted of peripheral blood. The receptors shown here come from a woman in her 70s with acute or convalescent COVID-19.

The chain links TRBV7-2 to TRBJ2-2; 8 nucleotides line up with TRBD2. The CDR3 sequence is 15 residues long. J gave up 7 bases and V 5 bases, and 9 bases lay outside the gene matches. CDR1 is SGHTA and CDR2 is FQGNSA in the germline V gene. The CDR3, as DNA: TGTGCCAGCAGCCCCGCCGGGAGGGCCGTCGGGGAGCTGTTTTTT. Translating it yields CASSPAGRAVGELFF.

The J gene is TRBJ2-1, the V gene TRBV9, with 9 nucleotides matching TRBD1. CDR3 length: 15 amino acids. The V gene's germline CDR1 is SGDLS and CDR2 YYNGEE. V lost 0 bases, J lost 4 bases, and 2 bases stayed unmatched. CDR3 sequence: CASSVDDRGYNEQFF. CDR3 nucleotides: TGTGCCAGCAGCGTAGATGACAGGGGGTACAATGAGCAGTTCTTC.